This T cell receptor (beta chain) was profiled in a study of shared clonotypes between healthy human individuals. The naive CD8 fraction comprised CD45RO-negative cells positively selected for CCR7 and excluded terminally differentiated effector memory CD45RA+ cells. The CDR3 covers 13 residues. Germline V gene lookup returns CDR1 SEHNR and CDR2 FQNEAQ (reference sequence). Deletions cut 2 bases from V and 9 bases from J, with 11 bases between. Sorted-subset replicate PCRs used about 200 ng of genomic DNA. This amount corresponded to 33,000 or so T cell genomes. TCRdb keeps only in-frame clones here, not all; method: immunoSEQ multiplex PCR. The profile covers nearly 2 million clones, with about 95% appearing a single time and 0.9% to 1.5% taken by the ten largest.

The TCR originated in a man aged 18 to 29 in good health. Sequences were obtained from naive CD8+ T cells sorted from blood. The gene calls are TRBV7-9 and TRBJ1-3; no reliable D call. The CDR3 DNA reads as TGTGCCAGCAGCTTAAGCACGGAGAGCACCATATATTTT. It translates to CASSLSTESTIYF.